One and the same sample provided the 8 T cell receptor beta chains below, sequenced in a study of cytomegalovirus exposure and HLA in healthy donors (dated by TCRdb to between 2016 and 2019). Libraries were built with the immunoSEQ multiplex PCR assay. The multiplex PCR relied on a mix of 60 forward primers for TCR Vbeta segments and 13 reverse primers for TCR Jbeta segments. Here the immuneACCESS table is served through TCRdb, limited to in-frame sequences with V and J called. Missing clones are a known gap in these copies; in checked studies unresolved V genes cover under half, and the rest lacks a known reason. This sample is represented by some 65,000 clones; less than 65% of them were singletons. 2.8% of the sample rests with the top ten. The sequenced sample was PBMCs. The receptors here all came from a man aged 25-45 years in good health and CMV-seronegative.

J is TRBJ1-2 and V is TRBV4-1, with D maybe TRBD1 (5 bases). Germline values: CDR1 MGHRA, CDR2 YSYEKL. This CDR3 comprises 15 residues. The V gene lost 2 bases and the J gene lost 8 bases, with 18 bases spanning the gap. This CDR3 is CASSQSRDSSWGYTF. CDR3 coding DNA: TGCGCCAGCAGCCAAAGCAGGGATTCTTCGTGGGGCTACACCTTC.

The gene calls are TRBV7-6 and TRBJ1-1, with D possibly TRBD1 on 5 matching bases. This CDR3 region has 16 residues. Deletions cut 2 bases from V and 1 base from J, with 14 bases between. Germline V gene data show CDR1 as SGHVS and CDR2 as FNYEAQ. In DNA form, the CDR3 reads TGTGCCAGCAGCTTACTGGCAGGGCGGACGAACACTGAAGCTTTCTTT. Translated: CASSLLAGRTNTEAFF.

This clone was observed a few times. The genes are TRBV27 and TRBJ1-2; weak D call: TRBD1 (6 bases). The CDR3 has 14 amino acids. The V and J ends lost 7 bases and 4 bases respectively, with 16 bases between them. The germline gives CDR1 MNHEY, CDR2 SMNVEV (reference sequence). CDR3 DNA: TGTGCCAGCACCCCTTCGATCAGGGGCTATGGCTACACCTTC. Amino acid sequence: CASTPSIRGYGYTF.

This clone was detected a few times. CDR3 sequence reads: CASSLAVTANTEAFF. CDR3 nucleotides: TGTGCCAGCAGCTTGGCCGTGACAGCGAACACTGAAGCTTTCTTT. The chain combines TRBV5-6 with TRBJ1-1; TRBD1 might be the D (5 bases). This CDR3 spans 15 amino acids. Per the germline V gene, CDR1 is SGHDT and CDR2 is YYEEEE. The ends were cut back, 0 bases at V and 1 base at J, with 10 bases in the middle.

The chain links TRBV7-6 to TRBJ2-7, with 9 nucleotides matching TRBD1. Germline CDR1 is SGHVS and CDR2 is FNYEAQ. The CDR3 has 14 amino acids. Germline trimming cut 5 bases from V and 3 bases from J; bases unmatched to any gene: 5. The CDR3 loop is CASSPRQGDYEQYF. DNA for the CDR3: TGTGCCAGCAGCCCACGACAGGGGGACTACGAGCAGTACTTC.

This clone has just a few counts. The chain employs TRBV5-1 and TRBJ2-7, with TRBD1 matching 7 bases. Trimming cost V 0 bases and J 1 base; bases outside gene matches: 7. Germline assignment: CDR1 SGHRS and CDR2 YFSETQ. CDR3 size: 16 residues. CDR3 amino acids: CASSLVFSDRSYEQYF. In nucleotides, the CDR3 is TGCGCCAGCAGCTTGGTTTTTTCGGACAGGTCCTACGAGCAGTACTTC.

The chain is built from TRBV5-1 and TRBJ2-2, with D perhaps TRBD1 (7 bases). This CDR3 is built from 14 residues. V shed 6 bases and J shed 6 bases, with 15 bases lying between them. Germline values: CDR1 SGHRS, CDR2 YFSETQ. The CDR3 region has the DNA TGCGCCAGCACACTCGGAGGGGGCCCCGGGGAGCTGTTTTTT. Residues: CASTLGGGPGELFF.

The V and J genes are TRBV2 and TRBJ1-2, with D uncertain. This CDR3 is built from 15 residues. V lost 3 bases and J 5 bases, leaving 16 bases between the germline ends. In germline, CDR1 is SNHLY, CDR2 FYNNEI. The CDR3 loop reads CASSEVAQSFYGYTF. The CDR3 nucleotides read TGTGCCAGCAGTGAGGTGGCACAGTCCTTTTATGGCTACACCTTC.